This T cell receptor beta chain stems from a study of cytomegalovirus exposure and HLA in healthy donors. 60 Vbeta and 13 Jbeta primers were used in PCR. The table came from immunoSEQ multiplex PCR; TCRdb's copy has only in-frame clones and leaves some out. The repertoire includes approximately 100,000 clones, around 76% of them detected once, and less than 15% sits in the top ten. Whole-study findings and limits: For most TCR sequences rarity was the rule, although some public TCRs occurred in many donors. With further analysis later on, most CMV-associated TCR beta chains appeared HLA-restricted. Common viral pathogens were later found to be apparently linked to several of the most significant clusters.

About this clone: Its antigen is not known. Germline is not matched at one junction end, which may reflect a read error.

This CDR3 is 13 amino acids long. Germline V gene lookup returns CDR1 SSHAT and CDR2 FNYEAQ (reference sequence). The receptor's source is a woman between 35 and 50 years old in good health and CMV-seropositive. Sequenced material: PBMCs. J is TRBJ2-1 and V is TRBV7-7; no clear D. This chain's CDR3 is CASSLEPIYEQFF. CDR3 sequence (DNA): TGTGCTAGCAGCTTAGAGCCCATCTATGAGCAGTTCTTC.